The clone carrying this T cell receptor (beta chain) was seen a handful of times. Antigen: not known. A much larger clone lies a single base off, so this may be a read error. Lactation, pregnancy, other autoimmune disease or uncontrolled infection led to exclusion of patients. Germline CDR1 reads LGHDT; CDR2 reads YNNKEL (reference sequence). V dropped 8 bases and J dropped 4 bases, with 11 bases sitting between them. The CDR3 loop spans 12 amino acids. The data were obtained in a study of T cells in Graves' hyperthyroidism and ophthalmopathy. Study information: Peripheral blood samples were taken at initial diagnosis, prior to any treatment.

Study findings and constraints: Blood also held most thyroid clonotypes expanded beyond 0.001.

Amplification yielded TCR beta CDR3 regions, with RNA transcripts as the source. Researchers ran a first-round RT-PCR on the TCR CDR3 using the HTBI primer set. TCRdb processed the multiplex PCR reads anew with MiXCR; each CDR3 protein has one entry. The sample lists about 600,000 distinct CDR3 sequences, around 14% seen once, with over 6% in the top ten. The specimen sequenced was blood. The rearrangement joins TRBV3-1 to TRBJ1-1; D not certain. The source of this sequence is a woman between 18 and 30 years old with Graves' ophthalmopathy. CDR3 in DNA: TGTGCCAGCTCGGAGTTGAGCACTGAAGCTTTCTTT. Protein sequence: CASSELSTEAFF. The whole variable domain, filled in from reference TRBV3-1 and TRBJ1-1, reads DTAVSQTPKYLVTQMGNDKSIKCEQNLGHDTMYWYKQDSKKFLKIMFSYNNKELIINETVPNRFSPKSPDKAHLNLHINSLELGDSAVYFCASSELSTEAFFGQGTRLTVV.